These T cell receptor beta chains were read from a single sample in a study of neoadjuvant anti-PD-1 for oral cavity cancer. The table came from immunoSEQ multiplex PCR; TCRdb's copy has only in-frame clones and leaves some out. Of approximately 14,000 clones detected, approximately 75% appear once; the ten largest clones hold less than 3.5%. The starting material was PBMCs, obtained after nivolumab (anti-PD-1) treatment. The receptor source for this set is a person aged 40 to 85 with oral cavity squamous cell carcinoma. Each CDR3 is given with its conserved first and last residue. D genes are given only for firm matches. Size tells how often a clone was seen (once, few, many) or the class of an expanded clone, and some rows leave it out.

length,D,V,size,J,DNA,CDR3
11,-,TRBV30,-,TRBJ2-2,TGTGCCTGGAGCTGGGCCGGGGAGCTGTTTTTT,CAWSWAGELFF
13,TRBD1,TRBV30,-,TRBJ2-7,TGTGCCTGGGCTGTTGGACAGGCCTACGAGCAGTACTTC,CAWAVGQAYEQYF
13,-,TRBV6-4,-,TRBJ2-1,TGTGCCAGCAGTGACGAGGGCGAGGGTGAGCAGTTCTTC,CASSDEGEGEQFF
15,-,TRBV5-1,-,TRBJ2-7,TGCGCCAGCAGCTTGGCCGGAGACAAGACCTACGAGCAGTACTTC,CASSLAGDKTYEQYF
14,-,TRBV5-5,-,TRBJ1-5,TGTGCCAGCAGCCCGACTGACGGGAGCCAGCCCCAGCATTTT,CASSPTDGSQPQHF
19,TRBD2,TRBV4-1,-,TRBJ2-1,TGCGCCAGCAGCCAAGTAAGCGGGAGCACCCCAAGCTCCTACAATGAGCAGTTCTTC,CASSQVSGSTPSSYNEQFF
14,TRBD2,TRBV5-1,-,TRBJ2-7,TGCGCCAGCAGCCCTAGCGGGAGCTCCTACGAGCAGTACTTC,CASSPSGSSYEQYF
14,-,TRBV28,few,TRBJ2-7,TGTGCCAGCAGAGAGGGCTCCCTCACCTACGAGCAGTACTTC,CASREGSLTYEQYF
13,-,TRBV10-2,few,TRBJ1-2,TGCGCCAGCAGTGATTCAGGGGCGTATGGCTACACCTTC,CASSDSGAYGYTF
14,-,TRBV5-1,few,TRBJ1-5,TGCGCCAGCATCCAAGTGCAGGGCAATCAGCCCCAGCATTTT,CASIQVQGNQPQHF
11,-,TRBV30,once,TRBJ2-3,TGTGCCTGGAGTCTCGGAGATACGCAGTATTTT,CAWSLGDTQYF
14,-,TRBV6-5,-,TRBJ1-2,TGTGCCAGCAGTTACTCGCGTAGGGGCTATGGCTACACCTTC,CASSYSRRGYGYTF
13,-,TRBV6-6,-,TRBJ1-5,TGTGCCAGCGCCGGGACACCTAATCAGCCCCAGCATTTT,CASAGTPNQPQHF
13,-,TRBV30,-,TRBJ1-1,TGTGCCTGGAGCCGGCACCGCCTCACTGAAGCTTTCTTT,CAWSRHRLTEAFF
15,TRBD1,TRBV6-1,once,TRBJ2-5,TGTGCCAGCGGAGAGGACAGGGAGGTGGTAGAGACCCAGTACTTC,CASGEDREVVETQYF
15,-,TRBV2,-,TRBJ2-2,TGTGCCAGCAGTTCTGGACAGTTAGCCCCCGGGGAGCTGTTTTTT,CASSSGQLAPGELFF
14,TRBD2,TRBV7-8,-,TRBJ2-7,TGTGCCAGCAGCTTAGGAGCGGGAAGCCACGAGCAGTACTTC,CASSLGAGSHEQYF
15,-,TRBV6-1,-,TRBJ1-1,TGTGCCAGCAGAGAGGGGGTGGGGGAGGGAACTGAAGCTTTCTTT,CASREGVGEGTEAFF
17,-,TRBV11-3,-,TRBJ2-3,TGTGCCAGCAGCTGTAGGCACCCCAAGTCTTGGACAGATACGCAGTATTTT,CASSCRHPKSWTDTQYF
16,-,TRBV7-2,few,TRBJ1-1,TGTGCCAGCAGCTTAGGTCCCACAGGGTTGAACACTGAAGCTTTCTTT,CASSLGPTGLNTEAFF
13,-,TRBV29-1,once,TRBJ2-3,TGCAGCGTACCGGGACAATACACAGATACGCAGTATTTT,CSVPGQYTDTQYF
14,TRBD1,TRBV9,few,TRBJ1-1,TGTGCCAGCAGCGACGGGACAGGGAACACTGAAGCTTTCTTT,CASSDGTGNTEAFF